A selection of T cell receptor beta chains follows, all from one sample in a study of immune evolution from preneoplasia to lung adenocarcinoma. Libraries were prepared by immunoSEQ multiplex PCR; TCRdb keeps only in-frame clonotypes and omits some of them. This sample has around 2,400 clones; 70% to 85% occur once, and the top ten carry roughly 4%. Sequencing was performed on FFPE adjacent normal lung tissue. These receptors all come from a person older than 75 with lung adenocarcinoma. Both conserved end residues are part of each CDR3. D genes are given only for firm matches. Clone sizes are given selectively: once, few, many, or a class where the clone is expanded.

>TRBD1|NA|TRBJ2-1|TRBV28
CASSLRGGKFF
TGTGCCAGCAGTTTAAGAGGGGGCAAGTTCTTC
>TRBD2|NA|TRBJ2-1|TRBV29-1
CSVEGTSGSLNEQFF
TGCAGCGTTGAGGGTACTAGCGGGAGTTTAAATGAGCAGTTCTTC
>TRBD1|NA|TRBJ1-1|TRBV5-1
CASSSGQGATEAFF
TGCGCCAGCAGCTCGGGACAGGGGGCCACTGAAGCTTTCTTT
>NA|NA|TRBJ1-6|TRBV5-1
CASSFGQANNSPLHF
TGCGCCAGCAGCTTTGGGCAGGCTAATAATTCACCCCTCCACTTT
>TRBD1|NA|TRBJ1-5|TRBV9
CASSLTGFGPQHF
TGTGCCAGCAGTTTGACAGGGTTTGGGCCCCAGCATTTT
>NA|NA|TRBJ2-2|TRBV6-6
CASSYSDGELFF
TGTGCCAGCAGTTACTCAGACGGGGAGCTGTTTTTT
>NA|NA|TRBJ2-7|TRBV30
CAWTAGHSSSYEQYF
TGTGCCTGGACCGCGGGACACTCGAGCTCCTACGAGCAGTACTTC
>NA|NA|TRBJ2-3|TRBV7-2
CASSLALTDTQYF
TGTGCCAGCAGCTTAGCCCTTACAGATACGCAGTATTTT
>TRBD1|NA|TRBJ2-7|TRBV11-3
CASSQGQGVLYEQYF
TGTGCCAGCAGCCAGGGACAGGGAGTTCTCTACGAGCAGTACTTC
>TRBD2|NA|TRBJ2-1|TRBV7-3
CASSASLAGIYNEQFF
TGTGCCAGCAGCGCCTCCCTAGCGGGAATATACAATGAGCAGTTCTTC
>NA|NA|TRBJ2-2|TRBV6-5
CASSYRGKSGELFF
TGTGCCAGCAGTTATAGGGGGAAGTCCGGGGAGCTGTTTTTT
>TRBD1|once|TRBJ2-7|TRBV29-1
CSVEGYRGNYEQYF
TGCAGCGTTGAAGGATACAGGGGAAACTACGAGCAGTACTTC
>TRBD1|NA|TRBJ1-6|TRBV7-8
CASSWTGYEYPPLHF
TGTGCCAGCAGCTGGACAGGGTATGAGTATCCACCCCTCCACTTT
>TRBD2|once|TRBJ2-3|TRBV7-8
CASSLAGAGGLTDTQYF
TGTGCCAGCAGCCTCGCCGGGGCGGGAGGGCTCACAGATACGCAGTATTTT
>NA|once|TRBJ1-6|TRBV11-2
CASRHPNRANSPLHF
TGTGCCAGCAGGCACCCCAATAGGGCCAATTCACCCCTCCACTTT
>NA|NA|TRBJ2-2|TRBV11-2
CASSLDYRELFF
TGTGCCAGCAGCTTAGATTATCGGGAGCTGTTTTTT